The rows below give T cell receptor beta chains drawn from one sample of a study of identical twins. TCRdb itself ran the 5' RACE reads through MiXCR, one entry per CDR3 protein. The sample contains nearly 650,000 distinct CDR3 sequences, less than 9% of which appear only once. This same sample was also taken into another study, of yellow fever vaccine responses in identical twins.

Sequencing used PBMCs. These TCRs come from a woman aged 18-30 years in good health. Both conserved end residues are part of each CDR3. D genes are given only for firm matches. Not every row has a clone size; where given, it reads once, few, many or a size class.

>.|15|TRBV27|few|TRBJ2-3
TGTGCCAGCAGTCGTCCGGGAAGGTACACAGATACGCAGTATTTT
CASSRPGRYTDTQYF
>TRBD2|14|TRBV20-1|many|TRBJ2-1
TGCAGTGCTAGAGTTAGCGGGGATCGGAATGAGCAGTTCTTC
CSARVSGDRNEQFF
>.|16|TRBV25-1|many|TRBJ2-3
TGTGCCAGCAGTGCCCTTCGGGCAGGCTACACAGATACGCAGTATTTT
CASSALRAGYTDTQYF
>TRBD1|15|TRBV6-1|.|TRBJ2-7
TGTGCCAGCAGCTCCGGACAGGGGCCCCGATACGAGCAGTACTTC
CASSSGQGPRYEQYF
>.|13|TRBV7-9|many|TRBJ2-5
TGTGCCAGCAGCTCCTACAGGGAAGGGGGCCAGTACTTC
CASSSYREGGQYF
>TRBD2|17|TRBV7-8|many|TRBJ2-1
TGTGCCAGCAGCCCTAGGAGCGGGGCAAGCTCCTACAATGAGCAGTTCTTC
CASSPRSGASSYNEQFF
>.|15|TRBV24-1|.|TRBJ2-3
TGTGCCACCAGTGATCAGGGTTTAAGCACAGATACGCAGTATTTT
CATSDQGLSTDTQYF
>TRBD2|18|TRBV5-1|.|TRBJ2-5
TGCGCCAGCAGCCCCGGGACTAGCGGGAGGGCCAGTCAAGAGACCCAGTACTTC
CASSPGTSGRASQETQYF
>.|16|TRBV18|.|TRBJ1-1
TGTGCCAGCTCACCATGGGAACAGGGAGCGGGCACTGAAGCTTTCTTT
CASSPWEQGAGTEAFF
>.|17|TRBV5-1|many|TRBJ2-3
TGCGCCAGCAGCTTGGGTTCCTCCGGGGCTAGCACAGATACGCAGTATTTT
CASSLGSSGASTDTQYF
>.|15|TRBV5-1|.|TRBJ2-5
TGCGCCAGCAGCTCGGGCAGGGTGGTCCAAGAGACCCAGTACTTC
CASSSGRVVQETQYF
>TRBD2|15|TRBV11-2|.|TRBJ2-1
TGTGCCAGCAGCCCCCTAGCGGGACCTTTCAATGAGCAGTTCTTC
CASSPLAGPFNEQFF
>TRBD2|20|TRBV28|few|TRBJ2-5
TGTGCCAGCAGTTTGCCCCGACTAGCGGGGGGGCCGAGGGGGCAAGAGACCCAGTACTTC
CASSLPRLAGGPRGQETQYF
>.|15|TRBV11-2|.|TRBJ2-7
TGTGCCAGCAGCTTAGAACCGGCCCAGGGCCACGAGCAGTACTTC
CASSLEPAQGHEQYF
>.|16|TRBV7-3|many|TRBJ2-3
TGTGCCAGCAGCTCCGCCGGGACAACAAGCACAGATACGCAGTATTTT
CASSSAGTTSTDTQYF
>.|12|TRBV20-1|.|TRBJ1-2
TGCAGTGCTCCGACAGGCAACTATGGCTACACCTTC
CSAPTGNYGYTF
>.|16|TRBV5-5|few|TRBJ2-5
TGTGCCAGCAGCTCCCTCTTTGATGGGGTTGGGGAGACCCAGTACTTC
CASSSLFDGVGETQYF
>TRBD1|15|TRBV12-3/TRBV12-4|many|TRBJ2-3
TGCGCCAGCAGCCCGGACAGGGTTTCCACAGATACGCAGTATTTT
CASSPDRVSTDTQYF
>TRBD1|17|TRBV7-8|.|TRBJ2-5
TGTGCCAGCAGCTTAGTAAAAGACAGGGTTGTTAGGGAGACCCAGTACTTC
CASSLVKDRVVRETQYF
>.|14|TRBV28|many|TRBJ2-2
TGTGCCAGCAGTTTATTAGGGCGTAGCGGGGAGCTGTTTTTT
CASSLLGRSGELFF
>TRBD1|17|TRBV6-5|many|TRBJ2-2
TGTGCCAGCAGTCACCAAGGGACAGGGTTCACCGGTGGGGAGCTGTTTTTT
CASSHQGTGFTGGELFF
>.|14|TRBV20-1|many|TRBJ1-4
TGCAGTGCTCGGGGGGGGCAATGGGAGGAAAAACTGTTTTTT
CSARGGQWEEKLFF
>.|12|TRBV28|few|TRBJ1-6
TGTGCCAGCAGGTTTGAGTCTAGGTCCCTCCACTTT
CASRFESRSLHF
>TRBD2|16|TRBV11-3|.|TRBJ2-1
TGTGCCAGCAGCTTAGACCGGGAGGGGCTGAGAAATGAGCAGTTCTTC
CASSLDREGLRNEQFF
>TRBD2|16|TRBV13|few|TRBJ2-7
TGTGCCAGCAGCCACTCCCTAGGCGGGAGCCGACACGAGCAGTACTTC
CASSHSLGGSRHEQYF
>.|14|TRBV24-1|few|TRBJ2-1
TGTGCCACCAGTGATTGGGGTGCTGACAATGAGCAGTTCTTC
CATSDWGADNEQFF
>.|19|TRBV7-8|.|TRBJ2-1
TGTGCCAGCAGCTTAGGACCAGATGGGGGGGGCTCCTCCTACAATGAGCAGTTCTTC
CASSLGPDGGGSSYNEQFF
>.|15|TRBV6-5|.|TRBJ1-1
TGTGCCAGCAGTTTTGTTACAGGAGCAAACACTGAAGCTTTCTTT
CASSFVTGANTEAFF